Listed here are 5 T cell receptor beta chains from one sample, sequenced in a study of T cell changes during pregnancy in multiple sclerosis. The protocol was immunoSEQ multiplex PCR, while the TCRdb copy is restricted to in-frame clones and leaves out a portion. The sample yields tens of thousands of clones, around 94% seen once. Sample: CD4+ T cells from peripheral blood mononuclear cells, taken in the first trimester of pregnancy. The receptors derive from a female donor with multiple sclerosis, enrolled in a pregnancy study.

A remark on this clone: The sample holds other DNA sequences that translate to the same CDR3. V gene TRBV5-4 combines with J gene TRBJ1-2; 10 bases line up with TRBD1. Per germline, CDR1 SGHNT and CDR2 YYREEE (reference sequence). There are 14 residues in the CDR3. The ends lost 4 bases at V and 8 bases at J; junction bases unmatched: 8. The CDR3 sequence: CASSQRQGARGYTF. The CDR3 bases are TGTGCCAGCAGCCAAAGACAGGGGGCGAGGGGCTACACCTTC.

As concerns this clone: An end of the junction does not agree with germline; a read error may underlie this. The genes are TRBV7-7 and TRBJ2-1; the D gene is possibly TRBD2 (5 bases). CDR1 and CDR2 (germline): SSHAT, FNYEAQ (reference sequence). The CDR3 is 16 amino acids. The CDR3 DNA reads as TGTGCTAGCAGCTCCGGTCGAGCGGTGGGGTACAATGAGCAGTTCTTC. As protein: CASSSGRAVGYNEQFF.

The chain carries TRBV4-2 and TRBJ2-7, with 11 bases aligning to TRBD2. Trimming cost V 1 base and J 4 bases; bases outside gene matches: 9. CDR1 and CDR2 from the germline V gene are LGHNA and YNFKEQ. The CDR3 covers 17 residues. CDR3 sequence: CASSQAGLAGGGYEQYF. The CDR3 coding sequence is TGTGCCAGCAGCCAAGCCGGTCTAGCGGGGGGCGGTTACGAGCAGTACTTC.

The rearrangement uses TRBV7-8 and TRBJ2-2, with D unclear. The germline V gene encodes CDR1 SGHVS and CDR2 FQNEAQ. The CDR3 covers 13 residues. The V and J ends lost 1 base and 5 bases respectively, with 5 bases between them. The CDR3 sequence: CASSLVDTGELFF. CDR3 bases: TGTGCCAGCAGCTTAGTAGATACCGGGGAGCTGTTTTTT.

The gene calls are TRBV4-1 and TRBJ1-5; maybe TRBD1 (5 bases). V was pared by 0 bases and J by 4 bases, with 19 bases between. The CDR3 totals 18 residues. The germline CDR1 and CDR2 sequences are MGHRA and YSYEKL. The CDR3 spells CASSQDGAESVRNQPQHF. Written as DNA, the CDR3 is TGCGCCAGCAGCCAAGATGGGGCGGAATCCGTTCGGAATCAGCCCCAGCATTTT.